The 14 T cell receptor beta chains listed next were all sequenced from one sample in a study of blood T cell repertoires in COVID-19 (dated by TCRdb to 2019 to 2021). The method was the immunoSEQ multiplex PCR assay. The clones in this table, taken by TCRdb from immuneACCESS, are in-frame only. Not every clone is retained; where verified, under half of the shortfall comes from an unresolved V gene, and the cause of the rest is unknown. The sample table records about 380,000 clones; roughly 91% of these occur just once. Of the sample, 0.9% to 1.5% is held by the ten largest clones. The material sequenced was PBMCs or T cells enriched from blood (not recorded which). These receptors all come from a woman in her late teens or twenties who had recovered from COVID-19.

In this sample, this clone turned up once. The rearrangement links TRBV30 to TRBJ1-5; a weak D match, TRBD1 (5 bases). The V gene lost 3 bases and the J gene lost 0 bases, with 12 bases spanning the gap. The CDR3 spans 15 residues. Germline assignment: CDR1 GTSNPN and CDR2 SVGIG (reference sequence). As DNA, the CDR3 is TGTGCCTGGAGCAGACAGTTGAATAGCAATCAGCCCCAGCATTTT. This encodes CAWSRQLNSNQPQHF.

The chain uses TRBV5-1 and TRBJ2-5; 13 bases match TRBD2. Unmatched junction bases numbered 12, after V lost 5 bases and J lost 2 bases. This CDR3 spans 18 amino acids. The germline V gene encodes CDR1 SGHRS and CDR2 YFSETQ. In nucleotides, the CDR3 is TGCGCCAGCAGACCCGATCTTGGACTAGCGGGGGAACAAGAGACCCAGTACTTC. Amino acids: CASRPDLGLAGEQETQYF.

The rearrangement uses TRBV6-4 and TRBJ1-1; TRBD1 might be the D (5 bases). This CDR3 has 13 amino acids. The V and J ends lost 3 bases and 5 bases respectively, with 10 bases between them. Per the germline V gene, CDR1 is MRHNA and CDR2 is SNTAGT. This CDR3 reads CASSEIAGTEAFF. Written as DNA, the CDR3 is TGTGCCAGCAGTGAAATTGCAGGGACTGAAGCTTTCTTT.

The J gene is TRBJ1-1, the V gene TRBV11-2; D unclear. Germline V gives CDR1 SGHAT, CDR2 FQNNGV. This CDR3 has 11 amino acids. The V gene lost 2 bases and the J gene lost 7 bases, with 5 bases spanning the gap. CDR3 protein: CASSLRVEAFF. Written as DNA, the CDR3 is TGTGCCAGCAGCTTACGGGTTGAAGCTTTCTTT.

The V gene is TRBV3-1 (or the pseudogene TRBV3-2), the J gene TRBJ2-4; 11 bases align to TRBD2. Trimming took 9 bases from V and 0 from J; bases not matched to a gene: 19. CDR3 length equals 20 residues. CDR1 and CDR2 from the germline V gene are LGHDT and YNNKEL (reference sequence). This chain's CDR3 is CASSPSDLAGGFIAKNIQYF. The CDR3 nucleotides read TGTGCCAGTTCCCCAAGTGATCTAGCGGGGGGATTCATAGCCAAAAACATTCAGTACTTC.

The chain has TRBV9 and TRBJ1-4; D unresolved. Trimming took 3 bases from V and 6 from J, leaving 6 bases between them. The CDR3 has 12 amino acids. Germline V gene lookup returns CDR1 SGDLS and CDR2 YYNGEE. The CDR3 sequence is CASSGVDEKLFF. The CDR3 nucleotides read TGTGCCAGCAGCGGAGTGGATGAAAAACTGTTTTTT.

V gene TRBV7-2 combines with J gene TRBJ1-4, with 9 bases lining up with TRBD1. Losses at the gene ends were 3 bases for V and 4 bases for J; bases not matched to a gene: 6. Germline CDR1 is SGHTA and CDR2 is FQGNSA. The CDR3 sequence is 16 residues long. The CDR3 DNA reads TGTGCCAGCAGCTTGGGGGACAGGGCTGGTAATGAAAAACTGTTTTTT. This encodes CASSLGDRAGNEKLFF.

The chain links TRBV19 to TRBJ1-2; TRBD1 might be the D (6 bases). CDR1 and CDR2 (germline): LNHDA, SQIVND (reference sequence). V shed 5 bases and J shed 4 bases, with 20 bases lying between them. CDR3 length: 16 amino acids. This chain's CDR3 is CASSPQVTGPSYGYTF. In nucleotides, the CDR3 is TGTGCCAGTAGTCCTCAGGTCACAGGGCCCTCCTATGGCTACACCTTC.

CDR3 nucleotide sequence: TGTGCCACCGCCGGCGGGAGCTCCTACGAGCAGTACTTC. This encodes CATAGGSSYEQYF. The chain has TRBV4-2 and TRBJ2-7, with TRBD2 identical over 7 bases. The CDR3 sequence is 13 residues long. CDR1 and CDR2 (germline): LGHNA, YNFKEQ. V lost 10 bases to trimming and J lost 0 bases; unmatched junction nucleotides: 6.

This sequence joins TRBV5-1 and TRBJ1-1; D is unclear. The germline gives CDR1 SGHRS, CDR2 YFSETQ. The V end was cut by 0 bases, the J end by 2 bases, with 5 bases between. This CDR3 comprises 13 residues. CDR3 amino acids: CASSLVLNTEAFF. The CDR3 DNA follows: TGCGCCAGCAGCTTGGTCCTAAACACTGAAGCTTTCTTT.

The count of this clone is one. The genes are TRBV4-3 and TRBJ1-1; D possibly corresponds to TRBD1 (5 bases). The CDR3 extends over 16 amino acids. The V gene's germline CDR1 is LGHNA and CDR2 YSLEER. V lost 1 base and J 0 bases, leaving 12 bases between the germline ends. The CDR3 nucleotides are TGCGCCAGCAGCCAAGTTCCACAGGTCATGAACACTGAAGCTTTCTTT. Its translation: CASSQVPQVMNTEAFF.

V and J are TRBV5-1 and TRBJ2-7; D perhaps matches TRBD2 (6 bases). This CDR3 has 14 residues. CDR1 and CDR2 from the germline V gene are SGHRS and YFSETQ. With 6 bases removed from V and 1 base from J, the gap between germline ends came to 14 bases. CDR3 sequence (DNA): TGCGCCAGCACCCCCCGGGGGAAATCCTACGAGCAGTACTTC. Translated, it gives CASTPRGKSYEQYF.

This sequence joins TRBV7-9 and TRBJ1-2; D might be TRBD1 (5 bases). The V end lost 4 bases, the J end lost 8 bases, and 17 bases lay between the germline ends. Germline V gene sequence: CDR1 SEHNR, CDR2 FQNEAQ (reference sequence). This CDR3 contains 14 residues. The CDR3 region has the DNA TGTGCCAGCAGCTCTCCAGGCGCGGGGGACGGCTACACCTTC. Translated: CASSSPGAGDGYTF.

V usage is TRBV11-1 and J usage is TRBJ1-2; 8 bases are a match to TRBD1. The CDR3 extends over 16 amino acids. Germline V gene lookup returns CDR1 SGHAT and CDR2 FQDESV (reference sequence). The J segment lost 0 bases and the V segment lost 1 base, leaving 4 bases of the junction unmatched. Here the CDR3 reads CASSLGPRGPNYGYTF. CDR3 DNA sequence: TGTGCCAGCAGCTTAGGTCCCAGGGGGCCTAACTATGGCTACACCTTC.